This passage covers 25 T cell receptor beta chains from one sample sequenced in a study of human thymus T cells. The table came from immunoSEQ multiplex PCR; TCRdb's copy has only in-frame clones and leaves some out. The table includes some 40,000 clones, around 94% detected once. Sequencing used blood. These receptors all come from a boy under two years old with a congenital heart defect but otherwise immunologically healthy.

The V and J genes are TRBV15 and TRBJ1-6; perhaps TRBD1 as D (5 bases). Germline CDR1 reads LNHNV; CDR2 reads YYDKDF (reference sequence). The V end was cut by 3 bases, the J end by 8 bases, with 8 bases between. The length of the CDR3 is 13 residues. CDR3 DNA sequence: TGTGCCACCAGCAGGGAGGGACATTCACCCCTCCACTTT. It yields the protein CATSREGHSPLHF.

This sequence joins TRBV5-4 and TRBJ2-7; tentatively, D is TRBD1 or TRBD2 (5 bases each). Trimming left V 4 bases short and J 4 bases short, with 18 bases between. This CDR3 contains 15 residues. CDR1 and CDR2 (germline): SGHNT, YYREEE (reference sequence). The CDR3 is CASSPGQPGVYEQYF. The CDR3 DNA follows: TGTGCCAGCAGCCCGGGGCAGCCCGGGGTGTACGAGCAGTACTTC.

V and J are TRBV4-3 and TRBJ2-2, with 7 bases lining up with TRBD1. Trimming at V came to 3 bases and at J to 4 bases, leaving 5 bases not matched to a gene. CDR1 LGHNA and CDR2 YSLEER come from the germline V gene. The CDR3 loop spans 15 amino acids. The CDR3 DNA follows: TGCGCCAGCAGCCAGAGGGGGCAGCCCACCGGGGAGCTGTTTTTT. Protein: CASSQRGQPTGELFF.

The chain combines TRBV4-2 with TRBJ1-1; 9 nucleotides line up with TRBD1. With V trimmed by 1 base and J by 1 base, 7 bases remained unmatched. In germline, CDR1 is LGHNA, CDR2 YNFKEQ. The CDR3 covers 17 residues. The chain's CDR3 is CASSQGPRQGENTEAFF. The DNA for the CDR3 is TGTGCCAGCAGCCAAGGTCCCAGACAGGGGGAGAACACTGAAGCTTTCTTT.

The chain employs TRBV7-2 and TRBJ1-1; D call uncertain. Trimming left V 3 bases short and J 3 bases short, with 8 bases between. Germline loops: CDR1 SGHTA, CDR2 FQGNSA. The CDR3 totals 13 residues. In DNA, the CDR3 is TGTGCCAGCAGCTTTGGTCAGCACACTGAAGCTTTCTTT. Translating gives CASSFGQHTEAFF.

The CDR3 region is CASSQDTAGGTDTQYF. CDR3 bases: TGTGCCAGCAGCCAAGATACAGCGGGGGGCACAGATACGCAGTATTTT. The chain links TRBV4-2 to TRBJ2-3; 8 nucleotides agree with TRBD2. This CDR3 contains 16 residues. Germline trimming cut 0 bases from V and 1 base from J; bases unmatched to any gene: 3. Germline-derived CDR1 and CDR2 are LGHNA and YNFKEQ.

V usage is TRBV6-5 and J usage is TRBJ2-7; a possible D gene is TRBD2 (6 bases). CDR3 length: 14 residues. Germline V CDR1 and CDR2: MNHEY, SVGAGI. Trimming cost V 3 bases and J 0 bases, with 9 bases left between them. In DNA, the CDR3 is TGTGCCAGCAGTTATCACGGGAGCTCCTACGAGCAGTACTTC. Encoded protein: CASSYHGSSYEQYF.

The rearrangement uses TRBV9 and TRBJ2-3; the D call may be TRBD1 or TRBD2 (6 bases each). V lost 1 base and J 1 base, leaving 13 bases between the germline ends. CDR3 length equals 16 residues. Germline V gene lookup returns CDR1 SGDLS and CDR2 YYNGEE. CDR3 sequence: CASSVWGADGTDTQYF. CDR3 nucleotides: TGTGCCAGCAGCGTATGGGGGGCTGACGGCACAGATACGCAGTATTTT.

V gene TRBV5-1 combines with J gene TRBJ2-7; D is perhaps TRBD2 (5 bases). Germline CDR1 reads SGHRS; CDR2 reads YFSETQ. V was pared by 0 bases and J by 5 bases, with 18 bases between. The length of the CDR3 is 16 residues. The CDR3 DNA follows: TGCGCCAGCAGCTTGGTTTTGCGGGCAGTTTCCCACGAGCAGTACTTC. Its protein product is CASSLVLRAVSHEQYF.

The chain recombines TRBV4-1 with TRBJ2-7; TRBD1 matches 7 bases. Germline CDR1 MGHRA, CDR2 YSYEKL. V lost 4 bases to trimming and J lost 2 bases; unmatched junction nucleotides: 5. The CDR3 is 14 residues long. CDR3 sequence (DNA): TGCGCCAGCAGCCCCCGACAGGGCCCCTACGAGCAGTACTTC. Translating it yields CASSPRQGPYEQYF.

This chain connects TRBV6-5 to TRBJ2-6, with D possibly being TRBD1 (6 bases). CDR1 is MNHEY, CDR2 SVGAGI, per germline. V was cut by 2 bases and J by 0 bases, with 8 bases left in between. The CDR3 is 16 residues long. CDR3 sequence: CASSYLDSSGANVLTF. CDR3 DNA sequence: TGTGCCAGCAGTTACCTGGACAGCTCTGGGGCCAACGTCCTGACTTTC.

The chain combines TRBV12-5 with TRBJ2-2; 8 bases are a match to TRBD2. The length of the CDR3 is 14 residues. V lost 2 bases to trimming and J lost 4 bases; unmatched junction nucleotides: 0. Germline CDR1 reads LGHNT; CDR2 reads FRNRAP. The CDR3 DNA reads as TGTGCTAGTGGTTTGAGCGGGGGCACCGGGGAGCTGTTTTTT. This sequence encodes CASGLSGGTGELFF.

The V and J genes are TRBV28 and TRBJ2-1; D is uncertain. The CDR3 has 13 residues. Per the germline V gene, CDR1 is MDHEN and CDR2 is SYDVKM. The V end was cut by 5 bases, the J end by 11 bases, with 16 bases between. CDR3 bases: TGTGCCAGCAGTGAACGGTCGCTTTTACAGCAGTTCTTC. It translates to CASSERSLLQQFF.

The chain is built from TRBV2 and TRBJ1-2, with no clear D. The CDR3 loop spans 12 amino acids. The germline V gene has CDR1 SNHLY and CDR2 FYNNEI. The germline V and J ends were trimmed by 1 base and 5 bases, with 5 bases remaining between them. The CDR3 nucleotides are TGTGCCAGCAGTGAAGGGGATTATGGCTACACCTTC. Translated: CASSEGDYGYTF.

The rearrangement uses TRBV27 and TRBJ2-2; 12 bases are a match to TRBD2. Germline CDR1 is MNHEY and CDR2 is SMNVEV (reference sequence). V shed 7 bases and J 5 bases; nucleotides not matched to a gene: 2. The length of the CDR3 is 14 residues. CDR3 sequence (DNA): TGTGCCAGCACTACTAGCGGGGGGACCGGGGAGCTGTTTTTT. Its protein product is CASTTSGGTGELFF.

The chain has TRBV9 and TRBJ1-2, with 10 bases aligning to TRBD1. CDR3 length: 15 residues. From germline, CDR1 is SGDLS and CDR2 YYNGEE. V trimming: 0 bases; J trimming: 2 bases; junction bases outside the gene matches: 1. The CDR3 bases are TGTGCCAGCAGCGTAGGGGGACAGGGGAACTATGGCTACACCTTC. This translates into CASSVGGQGNYGYTF.

V gene TRBV18 combines with J gene TRBJ2-3, with D possibly being TRBD1 or TRBD2 (5 bases each). CDR1 and CDR2 (germline): KGHSH, LQKENI. V was cut by 10 bases and J by 6 bases, with 17 bases left in between. This CDR3 contains 13 residues. The CDR3 protein is CATFRGVGDTQYF. The CDR3 region has the DNA TGTGCCACCTTTAGAGGGGTTGGCGATACGCAGTATTTT.

The rearrangement links TRBV7-2 to TRBJ1-2, with 9 bases fitting TRBD1. V lost 5 bases, J lost 0 bases, and 7 bases stayed unmatched. The V gene's germline CDR1 is SGHTA and CDR2 FQGNSA. The CDR3 is made up of 16 amino acids. The CDR3 reads CASSQFRDRANYGYTF. CDR3 DNA: TGTGCCAGCAGCCAATTCCGGGACAGGGCTAACTATGGCTACACCTTC.

This sequence joins TRBV30 and TRBJ1-2, with TRBD1 matching 7 bases. CDR1 is GTSNPN and CDR2 is SVGIG in the germline V gene (reference sequence). V shed 2 bases and J 7 bases; nucleotides not matched to a gene: 4. The CDR3 covers 12 residues. This chain's CDR3 is CAWSPTGFGYTF. In DNA form, the CDR3 reads TGTGCCTGGAGTCCGACAGGGTTTGGCTACACCTTC. Combining the CDR3 with reference TRBV30 and TRBJ1-2 gives the whole variable domain SQTIHQWPATLVQPVGSPLSLECTVEGTSNPNLYWYRQAAGRGLQLLFYSVGIGQISSEVPQNLSASRPQDRQFILSSKKLLLSDSGFYLCAWSPTGFGYTFGSGTRLTVV.

The chain employs TRBV6-1 and TRBJ2-3; no definite D call. Germline CDR1 MNHNS, CDR2 SASEGT. V lost 3 bases, J lost 4 bases, and 11 bases lay in between. The CDR3 sequence is 14 residues long. The CDR3 nucleotides read TGTGCCAGCAGTGAGTCACTATGGGCAGATACGCAGTATTTT. Translating it yields CASSESLWADTQYF.

This chain joins TRBV6-5 and TRBJ2-7; tentative D call: TRBD1 (6 bases). This CDR3 is built from 13 residues. Germline CDR1 is MNHEY and CDR2 is SVGAGI. Trimming took off 4 bases at V and 0 bases at J, with 7 bases between the two ends. In DNA form, the CDR3 reads TGTGCCAGCAGTTGGGACAACTCCTACGAGCAGTACTTC. As protein: CASSWDNSYEQYF.

The rearrangement links TRBV10-3 to TRBJ2-3, with 8 bases lining up with TRBD2. The germline gives CDR1 ENHRY, CDR2 SYGVKD. There are 15 residues in the CDR3. V lost 3 bases and J lost 3; bases outside the gene matches: 5. The DNA for the CDR3 is TGTGCCATCAGTGAAAGGTCGGGGGGGACAGATACGCAGTATTTT. Protein: CAISERSGGTDTQYF.

J is TRBJ2-3 and V is TRBV5-1; D is unresolved. V lost 0 bases and J 3 bases, leaving 8 bases between the germline ends. CDR3 size: 14 residues. In germline, CDR1 is SGHRS, CDR2 YFSETQ. This CDR3 reads CASSLEGKTDTQYF. The CDR3 nucleotides are TGCGCCAGCAGCTTGGAAGGCAAGACAGATACGCAGTATTTT.

The chain employs TRBV27 and TRBJ2-7; no firm D call. The CDR3 is 14 amino acids. V shed 6 bases and J shed 1 base, with 13 bases lying between them. CDR1 is MNHEY, CDR2 SMNVEV, per germline (reference sequence). In DNA form, the CDR3 reads TGTGCCAGCAGGAAGATTGCTCGGTCCTACGAGCAGTACTTC. It codes for CASRKIARSYEQYF.

The rearrangement joins TRBV7-2 to TRBJ2-2, with 12 bases aligning to TRBD2. The CDR3 sequence is 16 residues long. V shed 3 bases and J 7 bases; nucleotides not matched to a gene: 6. CDR1 is SGHTA and CDR2 is FQGNSA in the germline V gene. The CDR3 sequence is CASSFLAGGTIGELFF. CDR3 coding DNA: TGTGCCAGCAGCTTTCTAGCGGGGGGGACAATCGGGGAGCTGTTTTTT.